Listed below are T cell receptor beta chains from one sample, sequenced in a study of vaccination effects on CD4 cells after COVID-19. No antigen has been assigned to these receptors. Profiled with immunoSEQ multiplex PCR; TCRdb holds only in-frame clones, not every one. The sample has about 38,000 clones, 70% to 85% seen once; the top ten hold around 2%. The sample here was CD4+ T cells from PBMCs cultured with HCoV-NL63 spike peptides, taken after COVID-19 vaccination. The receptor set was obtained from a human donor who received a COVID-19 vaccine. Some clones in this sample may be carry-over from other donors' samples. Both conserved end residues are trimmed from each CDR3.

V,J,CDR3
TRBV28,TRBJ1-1,ASSLNRAASAF
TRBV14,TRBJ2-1,ASSQGTSYNEQF
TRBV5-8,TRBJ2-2,ASIINRGTNTGELF
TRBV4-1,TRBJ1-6,ASSQLAAGLGAYNSPLH
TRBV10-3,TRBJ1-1,AIRGADRENTEAF
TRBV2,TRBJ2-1,ASISPLRDRYNEQF
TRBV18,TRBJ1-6,ASSPPTGGLQSPLH
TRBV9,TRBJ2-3,ASSVARGKSTDTQY
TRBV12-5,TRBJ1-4,ASGAGGGEKLF
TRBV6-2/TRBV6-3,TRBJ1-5,ASSYSGRSNQPQH
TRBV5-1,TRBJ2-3,ASSPPGGSTDTQY
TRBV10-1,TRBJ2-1,APRRTGGPVGEQF
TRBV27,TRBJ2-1,ASRSGAHNEQF
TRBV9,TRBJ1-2,ASSVATRKNYGYT
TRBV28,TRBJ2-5,ASRQAGTGEQETQY
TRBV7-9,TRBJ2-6,ASYRSGLHSGANVLT
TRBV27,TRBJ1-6,ASSIESGYSPLH
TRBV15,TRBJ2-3,ATRGRAGAYSTDTQY
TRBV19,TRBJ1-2,ASSISSIGRGGGYT
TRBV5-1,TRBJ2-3,ASSPRTGDGDTQY
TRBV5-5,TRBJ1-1,ASSLYPNTEAF
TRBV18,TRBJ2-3,ASSPPWPGADTQY
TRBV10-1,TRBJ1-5,ASSAEGTQPQH
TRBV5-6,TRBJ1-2,ASSLGSAAYGYT
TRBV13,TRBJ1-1,ASSYTIGRWNTEAF
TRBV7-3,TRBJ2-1,ASSHGQGGEQF
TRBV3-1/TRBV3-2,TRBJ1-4,ASSQGTGTTKKLF
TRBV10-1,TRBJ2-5,ASSERGLGETQY
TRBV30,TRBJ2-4,AWNPGSGLTY
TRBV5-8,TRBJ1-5,ASSLGQKINQPQH